By share of the sample, the clone carrying this TCR beta chain is medium-sized. Patients underwent thyroid surgery, and none had received any treatment before it. The data were obtained in a study of metastatic and nonmetastatic thyroid tumors. Study-level information: Where malignant and benign thyroid patients were concerned, repertoires were compared across blood and tumor or nodule tissue.

V lost 0 bases to trimming and J lost 2 bases, with 8 bases between them. The CDR3 is 14 residues long. Germline CDR1 is SGHRS and CDR2 is YFSETQ. Using MiXCR, TCRdb reanalyzed the PCR reads. The data show about 21,000 clones, around 28% seen once. The chain carries TRBV5-1 and TRBJ1-1; the D is unclear. The sample consisted of blood. The clonotype was recovered from a female donor with papillary thyroid cancer or a benign thyroid nodule (not recorded which). Some clones in this sample may be carry-over from other donors' samples. CDR3 sequence reads: CASSLELLNTEAFF. CDR3 coding DNA: TGCGCCAGCAGCTTGGAATTGTTAAACACTGAAGCTTTCTTT.